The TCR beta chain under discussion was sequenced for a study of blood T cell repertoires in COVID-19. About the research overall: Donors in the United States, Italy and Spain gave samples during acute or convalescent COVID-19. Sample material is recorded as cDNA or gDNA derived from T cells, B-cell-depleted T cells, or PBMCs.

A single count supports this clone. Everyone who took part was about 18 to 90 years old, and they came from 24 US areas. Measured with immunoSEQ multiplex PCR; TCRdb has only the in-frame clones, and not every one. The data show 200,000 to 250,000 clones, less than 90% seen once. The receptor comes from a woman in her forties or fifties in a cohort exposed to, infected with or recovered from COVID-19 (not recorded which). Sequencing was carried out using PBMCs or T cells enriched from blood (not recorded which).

This CDR3 is CASAGGLVQPQHF. The CDR3 DNA follows: TGTGCCAGCGCAGGGGGGCTTGTACAGCCCCAGCATTTT. This chain joins TRBV28 and TRBJ1-5; 7 bases match TRBD1. V was clipped by 8 bases and J by 7 bases; unmatched bases: 8. The CDR3 runs 13 residues. Germline-derived CDR1 and CDR2 are MDHEN and SYDVKM.